A single sample is the source of the 2 T cell receptor beta chains below, sequenced in a study of cytomegalovirus exposure and HLA in healthy donors. TCRdb's table, derived via immunoSEQ multiplex PCR, lists solely in-frame clones and lacks some. The sample consists of 45,000 or so clones, approximately 93% of them appearing once. The sequenced sample was PBMCs. These receptors were taken from a woman aged 18 to 35 in good health and CMV-seronegative.

The chain carries TRBV28 and TRBJ1-1, with TRBD1 matching 7 bases. The germline gives CDR1 MDHEN, CDR2 SYDVKM. The CDR3 sequence is 15 residues long. J lost 2 bases, V lost 2 bases, and 5 bases had no gene match. The CDR3 loop is CASSLHQGGNTEAFF. In nucleotides, the CDR3 is TGTGCCAGCAGTTTACACCAGGGGGGAAACACTGAAGCTTTCTTT.

The chain has TRBV5-4 and TRBJ1-2; 10 positions match TRBD1. The CDR3 has 16 residues. Germline CDR1 and CDR2: SGHNT and YYREEE (reference sequence). Unmatched junction bases numbered 9, after V lost 4 bases and J lost 3 bases. This CDR3 reads CASSRLTGGLDYGYTF. The DNA for the CDR3 is TGTGCCAGCAGCCGACTGACAGGGGGCCTTGACTATGGCTACACCTTC.